The entry below gives a single T cell receptor beta chain sequence along with its context. This entry belongs to a study of cytomegalovirus exposure and HLA in healthy donors. Amplification used 60 Vbeta primers and 13 Jbeta primers. Repertoires were generated with immunoSEQ multiplex PCR, while TCRdb's copy carries only in-frame clones and drops some. The repertoire has over 100,000 clones, around four fifths of them found once; the top ten carry over 2%. CDR1 and CDR2 from the germline V gene are SGHDN and FVKESK. The J segment lost 8 bases and the V segment lost 6 bases, leaving 5 bases of the junction unmatched. The CDR3 consists of 12 residues.

Material: PBMCs. The origin of this receptor is a woman aged 40 to 49 in good health and CMV-seropositive. The chain has TRBV14 and TRBJ1-2; TRBD1 aligns across 8 bases. CDR3 DNA: TGTGCCAGCAGGGGGACAGGCAGCGGCTACACCTTC. Translated, it gives CASRGTGSGYTF.